A single sample is the source of the 2 T cell receptor beta chains below, sequenced in a study of OX40 agonist ivuxolimab in advanced cancers. The table came from immunoSEQ multiplex PCR; TCRdb's copy has only in-frame clones and leaves some out. The sample lists 80,000 or so clones, 85% to 95% occurring once. Specimen: CD4+ or CD8+ T cells sorted from blood, collected in a trial of the OX40 agonist ivuxolimab. These TCRs come from an adult with an advanced solid tumor such as melanoma, head and neck, liver or kidney cancer.

This clone appeared a single time. V and J are TRBV5-1 and TRBJ1-4; D gene unclear. In germline, CDR1 is SGHRS, CDR2 YFSETQ. The CDR3 extends over 16 amino acids. V dropped 1 base and J dropped 0 bases, with 10 bases sitting between them. In nucleotides, the CDR3 is TGCGCCAGCAGCTTGATCGGTCCGGCAACTAATGAAAAACTGTTTTTT. Translated: CASSLIGPATNEKLFF.

This chain uses TRBV5-8 with TRBJ1-5, with a tentative D call TRBD1 (6 bases). V was cut by 4 bases and J by 0 bases, with 14 bases left in between. Germline V gene lookup returns CDR1 SGHTS and CDR2 YDEGEE. The CDR3 has 16 amino acids. The CDR3 spells CASSPPGQISNQPQHF. CDR3 DNA: TGTGCCAGCAGCCCCCCAGGACAGATTAGCAATCAGCCCCAGCATTTT.